This TCR beta chain came from a study of blood T cell repertoires in COVID-19 (dated by TCRdb to between 2020 and 2021). With regard to the full study: Collaborator samples came from the United States, Italy and Spain and covered acute and convalescent phases of COVID-19. The material from the prospective study consisted of cDNA or gDNA derived from T cells, B-cell-depleted T cells, or PBMCs. The dataset comprised deeply sampled blood TCRbeta repertoires from subjects exposed to, actively infected with, or recovered from COVID-19. The repertoires were released in a freely available public database intended as a resource for research on the immune response to SARS-CoV-2. The samples were drawn from the first 160 participants of the ongoing ImmuneRACE study and from more than 1,000 subjects provided by 6 global collaborators. Sample metadata almost always included a de-identified subject ID, COVID-19 status, age in years and sex. Where available, HLA class I and class II types were obtained from metadata supplied by the sample provider rather than from assay-based typing. On the study overall, not on this receptor specifically: How much clinical and demographic metadata was included differed by source and by participant, and the metadata was provided uncurated.

About this clone itself: Its antigen target is currently unknown. The input lacks base qualities; no much larger clone sits a single base away.

Measured from the cysteine to the phenylalanine, the CDR3 is 14 residues long. The retained sequence is limited to the CDR3, 42 bases, with the frame set at the first base. The junction shows trimming of 6 bases on V and 7 bases on J, and the gene matches do not reach 9 bases of it. Per the germline V gene, MNHEY is the CDR1 and SVGAGI is the CDR2. Whole blood was collected in K2EDTA tubes by collaborating institutions according to the institutions' own protocols. Collaborator samples were shipped for TCRbeta analysis as frozen whole blood, isolated PBMCs, or DNA extracted from either sample type. TCRbeta CDR3 regions were amplified from genomic DNA by means of the immunoSEQ Assay, a bias-controlled multiplex PCR. In the authors' own workflow: Nucleated cell counts per sample were estimated from amplification of reference gene primers within the assay. To quantify the absolute abundance of each unique TCRbeta CDR3 rearrangement, sequence reads were collapsed and filtered. For each sample, productive Simpson clonality was calculated as the square root of Simpson's diversity index across productive rearrangements. TCRdb holds this immuneACCESS table with in-frame rearrangements only. Some clones are missing; in checked studies, unresolved V genes explain under half, and the rest has no known cause. That table furnishes V, J and clone size, whereas the DNA furnished D and trimming. A total of about 73,000 clones appear in this sample, 75% to 85% of them only once. The ten largest clones capture 20% of the sample.

Sequencing used peripheral blood. The chain joins TRBV6-5 to TRBJ1-2, with 9 junctional bases fitting TRBD1. The receptor's source is a woman in her 70s with acute or convalescent COVID-19. The CDR3 here reads CASSRNTGGGGYTF. The sequenced DNA is TGTGCCAGCAGCCGAAACACAGGGGGCGGTGGCTACACCTTC.